Detailed here is one TCR beta chain. The source of the sample is a study of cytomegalovirus exposure and HLA in healthy donors. Use of 60 Vbeta and 13 Jbeta primers characterized the PCR. The repertoire was sequenced with immunoSEQ multiplex PCR; TCRdb's copy has only in-frame clones and lacks some. The sample lists under 150,000 clones, roughly 84% occurring once. The receptor's source is a boy younger than 18 in good health and CMV-seronegative. Sequenced input: PBMCs.

CDR3 sequence reads: CACNHRDPNTIYF. The CDR3 DNA sequence: TGTGCCTGCAACCACAGGGACCCGAACACCATATATTTT. The rearrangement links TRBV30 to TRBJ1-3, with D possibly matching TRBD1 (6 bases). The CDR3 runs 13 residues. CDR1 is GTSNPN and CDR2 is SVGIG in the germline V gene (reference sequence). Trimming took off 6 bases at V and 7 bases at J, with 16 bases between the two ends.